The clone carrying this T cell receptor (beta chain) was seen just once. The source of the sample is a study of blood T cell repertoires in COVID-19. The overall study: Acute-phase and convalescent COVID-19 samples originated in the United States, Italy and Spain. The cDNA or gDNA used as material had been derived from T cells, B-cell-depleted T cells, or PBMCs.

As processed by the authors: Amplification with reference gene primers provided the estimates of nucleated cell counts. Using immunoSEQ multiplex PCR, the repertoire was profiled, and TCRdb retains in-frame clones only, with some absent. The DNA gave D and trimming, while V, J and clone size come from that table. The sample yields about 88,000 clones, 83% seen once. V was pared by 4 bases and J by 3 bases, with 7 bases between. Germline V CDR1 and CDR2: SQVTM, ANQGSEA. The CDR3 totals 11 residues. Sequences were obtained from peripheral blood. V gene TRBV29-1 combines with J gene TRBJ2-7; D gene uncertain. The TCR originated in a human donor in a cohort sampled during active COVID-19. The CDR3 sequence is CSVVRNYEQYF. CDR3 bases: TGCAGCGTTGTCAGGAACTACGAGCAGTACTTC.